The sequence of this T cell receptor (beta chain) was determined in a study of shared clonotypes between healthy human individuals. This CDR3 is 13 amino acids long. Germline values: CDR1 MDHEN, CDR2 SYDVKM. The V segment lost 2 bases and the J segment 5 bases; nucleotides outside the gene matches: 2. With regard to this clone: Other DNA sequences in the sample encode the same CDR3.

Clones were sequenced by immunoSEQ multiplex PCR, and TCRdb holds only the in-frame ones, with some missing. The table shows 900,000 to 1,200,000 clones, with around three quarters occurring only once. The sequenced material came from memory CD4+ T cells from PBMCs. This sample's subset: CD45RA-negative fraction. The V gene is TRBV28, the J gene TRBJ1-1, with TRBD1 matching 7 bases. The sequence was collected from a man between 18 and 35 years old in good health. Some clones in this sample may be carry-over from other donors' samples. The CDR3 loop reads CASSLTGATEAFF. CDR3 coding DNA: TGTGCCAGCAGTTTAACAGGGGCGACTGAAGCTTTCTTT.